A single sample gave rise to the 26 T cell receptor beta chains below, sequenced in a study of control samples from healthy donors and cancer patients. Repertoires were generated with immunoSEQ multiplex PCR, while TCRdb's copy carries only in-frame clones and drops some. The sample holds 120,000 to 150,000 clones, roughly 92% seen once. Sequenced sample: blood. The receptors stem from a man in his forties in good health.

This chain links TRBV9 with TRBJ2-5; 7 bases are a match to TRBD2. There are 16 residues in the CDR3. Germline trimming cut 2 bases from V and 5 bases from J; bases unmatched to any gene: 12. Germline V gene data show CDR1 as SGDLS and CDR2 as YYNGEE. The CDR3, as DNA: TGTGCCAGCAGCGTCGTACCGGGACTAACGAAGGAGACCCAGTACTTC. Protein sequence: CASSVVPGLTKETQYF.

The chain employs TRBV5-1 and TRBJ1-6, with 7 bases matching TRBD1. Germline assignment: CDR1 SGHRS and CDR2 YFSETQ. The CDR3 spans 13 residues. Trimming at V came to 4 bases and at J to 10 bases, leaving 5 bases not matched to a gene. CDR3 in DNA: TGCGCCAGCAGCAACAGGGGACAATCACCCCTCCACTTT. As protein: CASSNRGQSPLHF.

The J gene is TRBJ1-2, the V gene TRBV12-3 or TRBV12-4; no firm D call. This CDR3 has 13 residues. Deletions cut 3 bases from V and 2 bases from J, with 7 bases between. CDR3 DNA sequence: TGTGCCAGCAGTTTTACGGGAAACTATGGCTACACCTTC. Residues: CASSFTGNYGYTF.

V gene TRBV2 combines with J gene TRBJ1-1; 11 nucleotides match TRBD1. Unmatched junction bases numbered 3, after V lost 5 bases and J lost 1 base. CDR1 and CDR2 (germline): SNHLY, FYNNEI. The CDR3 sequence is 15 residues long. CDR3: CASSRDRGGNTEAFF. As DNA, the CDR3 is TGTGCCAGCAGTAGGGACAGGGGGGGGAACACTGAAGCTTTCTTT.

The chain carries TRBV12-3 or TRBV12-4 and TRBJ1-1, with a tentative D call TRBD1 (5 bases). This CDR3 is 12 amino acids long. Deletions cut 6 bases from V and 3 bases from J, with 8 bases between. Here the CDR3 reads CASRRGDTEAFF. CDR3 DNA: TGTGCCAGCAGAAGGGGAGACACTGAAGCTTTCTTT.

The CDR3 coding sequence is TGCAGCGCCAGAGGGTTACAGAGGTCTAATGAAAAACTGTTTTTT. This translates into CSARGLQRSNEKLFF. The rearrangement links TRBV29-1 to TRBJ1-4; D is ambiguous. CDR3 length equals 15 residues. Trimming left V 7 bases short and J 3 bases short, with 18 bases between. Germline CDR1 SQVTM, CDR2 ANQGSEA.

This chain joins TRBV27 and TRBJ2-6; D remains ambiguous. The germline CDR1 and CDR2 sequences are MNHEY and SMNVEV (reference sequence). Trimming took 4 bases from V and 1 from J, leaving 8 bases between them. The CDR3 has 15 residues. CDR3 amino acids: CASSSLGSGANVLTF. CDR3 coding DNA: TGTGCCAGCAGTTCATTGGGATCTGGGGCCAACGTCCTGACTTTC.

The chain carries TRBV25-1 and TRBJ2-5, with unresolved D. CDR1 and CDR2 from the germline V gene are MGHDK and SYGVNS. V was clipped by 7 bases and J by 0 bases, with 6 bases between them. The CDR3 spans 12 residues. Here the CDR3 DNA reads TGTGCCAGCAACATGTACCAAGAGACCCAGTACTTC. Amino acids: CASNMYQETQYF.

The V call is TRBV11-2, the J call TRBJ1-1; D remains unclear. V was trimmed by 0 bases and J by 1 base, leaving 9 bases between them. The germline V gene encodes CDR1 SGHAT and CDR2 FQNNGV. The CDR3 loop spans 15 amino acids. As DNA, the CDR3 is TGTGCCAGCAGCTTAGACGTGCAACCGAACACTGAAGCTTTCTTT. Translation: CASSLDVQPNTEAFF.

V and J are TRBV15 and TRBJ1-6; D is unresolved. Trimming removed 1 base at V and 16 bases at J, with 17 bases between. Germline assignment: CDR1 LNHNV and CDR2 YYDKDF (reference sequence). The CDR3 sequence is 14 residues long. CDR3 nucleotide sequence: TGTGCCACCAGCAGAGTACGTAGGCAGTGCGTTCTCCACTTT. As protein: CATSRVRRQCVLHF. The variable domain in full, completed from reference TRBV15 and TRBJ1-6, reads DAMVIQNPRYQVTQFGKPVTLSCSQTLNHNVMYWYQQKSSQAPKLLFHYYDKDFNNEADTPDNFQSRRPNTSFCFLDIRSPGLGDTAMYLCATSRVRRQCVLHFGNGTRLTVT.

The rearrangement joins TRBV30 to TRBJ1-4, with D unclear. Germline assignment: CDR1 GTSNPN and CDR2 SVGIG (reference sequence). V was clipped by 1 base and J by 7 bases, with 10 bases between them. This CDR3 has 13 residues. CDR3 sequence reads: CAWSGLAAEKLFF. CDR3 DNA sequence: TGTGCCTGGAGTGGCCTGGCAGCTGAAAAACTGTTTTTT.

The chain employs TRBV11-3 and TRBJ2-1; 8 bases agree with TRBD1. From germline, CDR1 is SGHNT and CDR2 YENEEA. This CDR3 contains 15 residues. V lost 4 bases, J lost 2 bases, and 4 bases stayed unmatched. For the CDR3, the DNA is TGTGCCAGCAGCTCCAGGGGGCAGACCTACAATGAGCAGTTCTTC. The encoded protein is CASSSRGQTYNEQFF. The variable domain in full, completed from reference TRBV11-3 and TRBJ2-1, reads EAGVVQSPRYKIIEKKQPVAFWCNPISGHNTLYWYLQNLGQGPELLIRYENEEAVDDSQLPKDRFSAERLKGVDSTLKIQPAELGDSAVYLCASSSRGQTYNEQFFGPGTRLTVL.

The rearrangement joins TRBV12-3 or TRBV12-4 to TRBJ1-1; the D gene is possibly TRBD1 (5 bases). The CDR3 consists of 13 residues. The V gene lost 5 bases and the J gene lost 5 bases, with 12 bases spanning the gap. CDR3 nucleotide sequence: TGTGCCAGCAGTGGAAGGGGTCAAACTGAAGCTTTCTTT. It specifies CASSGRGQTEAFF.

This chain joins TRBV29-1 and TRBJ2-3; unclear D gene. Deletions cut 0 bases from V and 1 base from J, with 5 bases between. This CDR3 spans 13 amino acids. In germline, CDR1 is SQVTM, CDR2 ANQGSEA. The CDR3 is CSVEDLGTDTQYF. In nucleotides, the CDR3 is TGCAGCGTTGAAGATCTTGGCACAGATACGCAGTATTTT.

The CDR3 DNA is TGTGCTAGTGGTTTACGTGAGCGGGGGGCCTACAATGAGCAGTTCTTC. Protein: CASGLRERGAYNEQFF. V is TRBV12-5 and J is TRBJ2-1, with 9 bases identical to TRBD2. CDR3 length: 16 amino acids. The germline V gene has CDR1 LGHNT and CDR2 FRNRAP. Trimming took 3 bases from V and 2 from J; bases not matched to a gene: 5. The complete variable domain, with remaining parts taken from reference TRBV12-5 and TRBJ2-1, reads DARVTQTPRHKVTEMGQEVTMRCQPILGHNTVFWYRQTMMQGLELLAYFRNRAPLDDSGMPKDRFSAEMPDATLATLKIQPSEPRDSAVYFCASGLRERGAYNEQFFGPGTRLTVL.

This chain connects TRBV7-6 to TRBJ2-5; 7 bases fit TRBD2. The germline CDR1 and CDR2 sequences are SGHVS and FNYEAQ. The V and J ends lost 10 bases and 2 bases, in that order; junction bases with no gene match: 13. The CDR3 contains 15 residues. The CDR3 sequence is CATQRLAAPQETQYF. In DNA form, the CDR3 reads TGTGCCACCCAAAGGCTAGCGGCTCCTCAAGAGACCCAGTACTTC.

The V gene is TRBV12-5, the J gene TRBJ2-3; a possible D gene is TRBD2 (7 bases). This CDR3 region has 14 residues. Germline CDR1 and CDR2: LGHNT and FRNRAP. V lost 2 bases to trimming and J lost 4 bases, with 10 bases between them. CDR3 sequence (DNA): TGTGCTAGTGGTTTGCAGGGGAGGGCAGATACGCAGTATTTT. Its translation is CASGLQGRADTQYF. The variable domain in full, with the rest retrieved from reference TRBV12-5 and TRBJ2-3, is DARVTQTPRHKVTEMGQEVTMRCQPILGHNTVFWYRQTMMQGLELLAYFRNRAPLDDSGMPKDRFSAEMPDATLATLKIQPSEPRDSAVYFCASGLQGRADTQYFGPGTRLTVL.

This rearrangement joins TRBV7-2 to TRBJ2-3; 9 bases align to TRBD1. Looked up from germline, CDR1 is SGHTA and CDR2 is FQGNSA. V shed 3 bases and J 4 bases; nucleotides not matched to a gene: 8. The CDR3 consists of 16 residues. The DNA of the CDR3 is TGTGCCAGCAGCTTTCCGGGACAGGGAAGAGCAGATACGCAGTATTTT. Its translation is CASSFPGQGRADTQYF.

This clone was seen a handful of times. The chain links TRBV18 to TRBJ2-7; tentatively, D is TRBD1 or TRBD2 (5 bases each). This CDR3 is 14 amino acids long. CDR1 and CDR2 from the germline V gene are KGHSH and LQKENI. V was pared by 4 bases and J by 3 bases, with 13 bases between. CDR3 sequence reads: CASSHGTDLYEQYF. The DNA of the CDR3 is TGTGCCAGCTCACACGGGACGGATCTCTACGAGCAGTACTTC.

The V call is TRBV9, the J call TRBJ2-3; TRBD1 aligns across 7 bases. The V and J ends lost 3 bases and 0 bases, in that order; junction bases with no gene match: 10. CDR1 and CDR2 (germline): SGDLS, YYNGEE. The CDR3 spans 17 residues. The CDR3 nucleotides are TGTGCCAGCAGCGACCCCTCCGGGACAGAGAGCACAGATACGCAGTATTTT. It encodes CASSDPSGTESTDTQYF.

Note on this clone: One end of the junction varies from germline; a read error may be responsible. V usage is TRBV6-2 or TRBV6-3 and J usage is TRBJ2-7; D possibly corresponds to TRBD2 (7 bases). Germline V gene data show CDR1 as MNHEY and CDR2 as SVGEGT. The CDR3 loop spans 14 amino acids. The CDR3 sequence is CASCYRGAVYEQYF. CDR3 nucleotides: TGTGCCAGCTGTTATCGGGGGGCGGTCTACGAGCAGTACTTC.

This chain uses TRBV28 with TRBJ1-2; D unresolved. From germline, CDR1 is MDHEN and CDR2 SYDVKM. The V end lost 7 bases, the J end lost 3 bases, and 12 bases lay between the germline ends. The CDR3 sequence is 13 residues long. CDR3: CASTPVWYYGYTF. In DNA form, the CDR3 reads TGTGCCAGCACTCCAGTCTGGTACTATGGCTACACCTTC.

The genes are TRBV5-4 and TRBJ2-2; tentative D call: TRBD1 (6 bases). CDR3 size: 17 residues. Looked up from germline, CDR1 is SGHNT and CDR2 is YYREEE (reference sequence). V was pared by 3 bases and J by 2 bases, with 17 bases between. The CDR3 loop is CASSYSPTGDNTGELFF. CDR3 DNA sequence: TGTGCCAGCAGCTACTCTCCGACAGGTGACAACACCGGGGAGCTGTTTTTT. The full variable domain, its missing parts supplied by reference TRBV5-4 and TRBJ2-2, is ETGVTQSPTHLIKTRGQQVTLRCSSQSGHNTVSWYQQALGQGPQFIFQYYREEENGRGNFPPRFSGLQFPNYSSELNVNALELDDSALYLCASSYSPTGDNTGELFFGEGSRLTVL.

This rearrangement joins TRBV5-1 to TRBJ2-1; D possibly corresponds to TRBD1 (5 bases). The V end lost 0 bases, the J end lost 0 bases, and 13 bases lay between the germline ends. The CDR3 is 17 amino acids. The V gene's germline CDR1 is SGHRS and CDR2 YFSETQ. The CDR3 loop reads CASSLEKQASSYNEQFF. The CDR3, as DNA: TGCGCCAGCAGCTTGGAAAAACAGGCTAGCTCCTACAATGAGCAGTTCTTC.

The V gene is TRBV15, the J gene TRBJ2-3; D unclear. V lost 0 bases and J lost 6, with 10 bases in between. Germline assignment: CDR1 LNHNV and CDR2 YYDKDF (reference sequence). The CDR3 extends over 14 amino acids. The CDR3 sequence: CATSRDIEWDTQYF. The CDR3 DNA reads as TGTGCCACCAGCAGAGATATCGAGTGGGATACGCAGTATTTT.

The rearrangement joins TRBV29-1 to TRBJ1-6; 11 bases match TRBD1. CDR1 and CDR2 from the germline V gene are SQVTM and ANQGSEA. V trimming: 7 bases; J trimming: 10 bases; junction bases outside the gene matches: 6. The CDR3 covers 13 residues. As DNA, the CDR3 is TGCAGCGCTGGACAGGGGGCAGGGTCACCCCTCCACTTT. As protein: CSAGQGAGSPLHF. Combining the CDR3 with reference TRBV29-1 and TRBJ1-6 gives the whole variable domain SAVISQKPSRDICQRGTSLTIQCQVDSQVTMMFWYRQQPGQSLTLIATANQGSEATYESGFVIDKFPISRPNLTFSTLTVSNMSPEDSSIYLCSAGQGAGSPLHFGNGTRLTVT.